The rows below give T cell receptor beta chains drawn from one sample of a study of beta chain features in type 1 diabetes. Measured with immunoSEQ multiplex PCR; TCRdb has only the in-frame clones, and not every one. The sample lists about 170,000 clones, under 9.5% seen once, with around 0.5% in the top ten. The sample taken for sequencing was central memory CD4+ T cells from blood. These TCRs come from a man between 18 and 29 years old with type 1 diabetes. Each CDR3 is given without its conserved first and last residue. Fields, in order: J gene, V gene, CDR3 protein.

TRBJ2-5 TRBV7-2 ASSSEREGTQY
TRBJ2-1 TRBV15 ATSRTSGGNEQF
TRBJ1-3 TRBV7-2 ASSLVAAGRGNTIY
TRBJ2-5 TRBV5-4 ASSPKLAGQETQY
TRBJ2-5 TRBV4-3 ASSHSWGVQETQY
TRBJ1-2 TRBV4-3 ASSHSGMA
TRBJ1-2 TRBV28 ASSLNYGYT
TRBJ2-3 TRBV9 ASSGAGGADTQY
TRBJ2-6 TRBV19 ASSPGLAGLSGANVLT
TRBJ1-3 TRBV18 ASSPRPGQDSGNTIY
TRBJ1-1 TRBV18 ASSPPGQSNTEAF
TRBJ2-7 TRBV21-1 ASSKDPPTGGGYEQY
TRBJ2-5 TRBV2 ASSETPRETQY
TRBJ2-3 TRBV29-1 SVGIDRSYTQY
TRBJ2-3 TRBV7-9 ASSLGGGGARTDTQY
TRBJ1-1 TRBV19 ASSVHRDREAF
TRBJ2-7 TRBV4-2 ASSQDLTALTYEQY
TRBJ1-1 TRBV4-2 ASSQDRSGGETEAF
TRBJ2-5 TRBV19 ASSIRETQY